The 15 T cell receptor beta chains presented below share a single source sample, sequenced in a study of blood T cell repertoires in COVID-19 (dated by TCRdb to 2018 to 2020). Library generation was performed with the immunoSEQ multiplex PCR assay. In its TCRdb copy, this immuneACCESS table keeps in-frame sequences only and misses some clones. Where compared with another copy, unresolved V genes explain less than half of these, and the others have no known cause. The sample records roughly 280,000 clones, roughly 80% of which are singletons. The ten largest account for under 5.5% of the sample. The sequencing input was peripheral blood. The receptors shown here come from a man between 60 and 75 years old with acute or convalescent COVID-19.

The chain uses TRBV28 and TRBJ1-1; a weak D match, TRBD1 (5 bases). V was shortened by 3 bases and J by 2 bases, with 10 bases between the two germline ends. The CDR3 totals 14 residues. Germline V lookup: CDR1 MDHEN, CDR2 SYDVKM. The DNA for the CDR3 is TGTGCCAGCAGTTTGGGGGGGTTCAACACTGAAGCTTTCTTT. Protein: CASSLGGFNTEAFF.

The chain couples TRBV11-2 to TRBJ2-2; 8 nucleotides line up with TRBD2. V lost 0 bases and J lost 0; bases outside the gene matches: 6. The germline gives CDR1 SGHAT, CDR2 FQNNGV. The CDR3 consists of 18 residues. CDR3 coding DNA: TGTGCCAGCAGCTTAGAGGGCAGCGGGGGAACGAACACCGGGGAGCTGTTTTTT. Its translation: CASSLEGSGGTNTGELFF.

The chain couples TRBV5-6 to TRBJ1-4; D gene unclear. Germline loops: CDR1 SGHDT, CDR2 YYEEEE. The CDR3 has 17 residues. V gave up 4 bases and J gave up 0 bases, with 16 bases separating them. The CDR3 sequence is CASSTLTGPATNEKLFF. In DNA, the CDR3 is TGTGCCAGCAGCACCCTGACTGGCCCTGCAACTAATGAAAAACTGTTTTTT.

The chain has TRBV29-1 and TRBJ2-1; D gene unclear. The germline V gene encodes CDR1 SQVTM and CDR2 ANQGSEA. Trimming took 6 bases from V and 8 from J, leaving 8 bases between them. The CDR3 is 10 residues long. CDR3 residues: CSVGVDEQFF. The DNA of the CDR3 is TGCAGCGTAGGAGTGGATGAGCAGTTCTTC.

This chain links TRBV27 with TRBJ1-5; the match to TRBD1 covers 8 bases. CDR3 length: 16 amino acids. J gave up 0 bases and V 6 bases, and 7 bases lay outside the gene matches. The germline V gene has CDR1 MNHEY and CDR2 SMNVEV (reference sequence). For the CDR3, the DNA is TGTGCCAGCAGCCGGGACAGGCGGGGTAGCAATCAGCCCCAGCATTTT. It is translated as CASSRDRRGSNQPQHF.

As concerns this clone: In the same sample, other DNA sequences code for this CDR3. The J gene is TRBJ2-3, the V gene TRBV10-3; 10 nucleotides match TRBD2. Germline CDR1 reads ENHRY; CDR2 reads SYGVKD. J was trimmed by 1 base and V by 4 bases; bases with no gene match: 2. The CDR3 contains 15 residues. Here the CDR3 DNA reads TGTGCCATCAGTGGGCTAGCGGGAGGCACAGATACGCAGTATTTT. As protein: CAISGLAGGTDTQYF.

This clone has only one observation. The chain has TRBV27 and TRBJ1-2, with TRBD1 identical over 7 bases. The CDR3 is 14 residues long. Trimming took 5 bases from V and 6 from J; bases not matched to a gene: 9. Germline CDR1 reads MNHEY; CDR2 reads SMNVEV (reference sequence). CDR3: CASSPLEGGDGYTF. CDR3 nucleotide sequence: TGTGCCAGCAGTCCCCTCGAAGGGGGCGATGGCTACACCTTC.

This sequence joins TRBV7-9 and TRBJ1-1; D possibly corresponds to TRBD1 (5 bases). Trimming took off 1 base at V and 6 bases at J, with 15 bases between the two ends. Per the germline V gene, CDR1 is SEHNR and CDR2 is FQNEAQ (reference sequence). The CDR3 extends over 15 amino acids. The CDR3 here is CASSLGLAQGAEAFF. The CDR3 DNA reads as TGTGCCAGCAGCTTAGGGTTAGCCCAGGGCGCTGAAGCTTTCTTT. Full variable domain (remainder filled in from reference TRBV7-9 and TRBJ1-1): DTGVSQNPRHKITKRGQNVTFRCDPISEHNRLYWYRQTLGQGPEFLTYFQNEAQLEKSRLLSDRFSAERPKGSFSTLEIQRTEQGDSAMYLCASSLGLAQGAEAFFGQGTRLTVV.

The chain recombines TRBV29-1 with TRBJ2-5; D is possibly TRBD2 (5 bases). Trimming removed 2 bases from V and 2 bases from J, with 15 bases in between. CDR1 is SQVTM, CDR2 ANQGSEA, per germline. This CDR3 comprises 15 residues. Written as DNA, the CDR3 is TGCAGCGTTGAATGGTTAACGGGATTACAAGAGACCCAGTACTTC. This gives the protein CSVEWLTGLQETQYF. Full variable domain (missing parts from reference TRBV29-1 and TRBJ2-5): SAVISQKPSRDICQRGTSLTIQCQVDSQVTMMFWYRQQPGQSLTLIATANQGSEATYESGFVIDKFPISRPNLTFSTLTVSNMSPEDSSIYLCSVEWLTGLQETQYFGPGTRLLVL.

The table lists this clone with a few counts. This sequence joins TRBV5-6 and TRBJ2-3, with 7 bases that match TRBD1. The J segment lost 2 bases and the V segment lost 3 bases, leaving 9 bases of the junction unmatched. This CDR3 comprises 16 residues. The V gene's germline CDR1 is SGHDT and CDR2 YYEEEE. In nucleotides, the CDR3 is TGTGCCAGCAGCTACGGACAGGAGGTAACCACAGATACGCAGTATTTT. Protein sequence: CASSYGQEVTTDTQYF.

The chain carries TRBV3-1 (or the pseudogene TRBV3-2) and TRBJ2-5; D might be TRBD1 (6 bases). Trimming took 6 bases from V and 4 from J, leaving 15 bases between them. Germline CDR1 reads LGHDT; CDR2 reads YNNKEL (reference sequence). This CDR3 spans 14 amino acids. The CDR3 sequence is CASRLWGQGETQYF. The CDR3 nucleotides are TGTGCCAGCAGGTTGTGGGGGCAGGGAGAGACCCAGTACTTC.

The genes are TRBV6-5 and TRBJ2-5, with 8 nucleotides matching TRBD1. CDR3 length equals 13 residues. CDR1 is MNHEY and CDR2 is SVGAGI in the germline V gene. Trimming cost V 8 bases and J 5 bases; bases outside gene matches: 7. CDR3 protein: CASGTGPWETQYF. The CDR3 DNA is TGTGCCAGCGGGACAGGTCCCTGGGAGACCCAGTACTTC.

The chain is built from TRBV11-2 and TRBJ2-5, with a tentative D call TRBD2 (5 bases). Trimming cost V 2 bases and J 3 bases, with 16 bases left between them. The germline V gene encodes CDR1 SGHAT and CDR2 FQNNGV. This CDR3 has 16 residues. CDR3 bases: TGTGCCAGCAGCTTACAGGTGAGGGTGGGGAAAGAGACCCAGTACTTC. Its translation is CASSLQVRVGKETQYF.

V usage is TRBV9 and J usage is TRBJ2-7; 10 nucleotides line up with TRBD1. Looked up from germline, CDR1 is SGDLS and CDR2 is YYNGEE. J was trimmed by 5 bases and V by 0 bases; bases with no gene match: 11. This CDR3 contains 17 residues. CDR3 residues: CASSVGLRTGGRDEQYF. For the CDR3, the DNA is TGTGCCAGCAGCGTAGGGTTAAGGACAGGGGGACGTGACGAGCAGTACTTC.

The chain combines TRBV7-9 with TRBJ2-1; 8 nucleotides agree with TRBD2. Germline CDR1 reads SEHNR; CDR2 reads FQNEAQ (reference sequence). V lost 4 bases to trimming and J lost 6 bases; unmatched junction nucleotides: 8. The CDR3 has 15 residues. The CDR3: CASSWGTRGGNEQFF. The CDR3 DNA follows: TGTGCCAGCAGCTGGGGGACTAGAGGGGGCAATGAGCAGTTCTTC.